The 10 T cell receptor beta chains reported below all come from one sample, sequenced in a study of T cell changes during pregnancy in multiple sclerosis. Clones were sequenced by immunoSEQ multiplex PCR, and TCRdb holds only the in-frame ones, with some missing. In the table there are about 42,000 clones, 70% to 90% of which are singletons. This specimen was CD4+ T cells from peripheral blood mononuclear cells, taken after pregnancy. The receptors originated from a female donor with multiple sclerosis, enrolled in a pregnancy study.

Of note for this clone: This sample includes further DNA sequences coding for the same CDR3. The gene calls are TRBV2 and TRBJ1-1; D not certain. Germline CDR1 SNHLY, CDR2 FYNNEI. CDR3 length equals 13 residues. The ends were cut back, 5 bases at V and 5 bases at J, with 12 bases in the middle. The CDR3 sequence is CASSPTAYTEAFF. The CDR3, as DNA: TGTGCCAGCAGTCCTACAGCATATACTGAAGCTTTCTTT.

The chain uses TRBV18 and TRBJ2-7; TRBD2 aligns across 8 bases. The CDR3 consists of 18 residues. J lost 5 bases, V lost 3 bases, and 18 bases had no gene match. Germline V CDR1 and CDR2: KGHSH, LQKENI. This chain's CDR3 is CASSPTASTGGGTHEQYF. The CDR3 nucleotides read TGTGCCAGCTCACCTACGGCCAGCACCGGGGGGGGAACCCACGAGCAGTACTTC. The variable domain in full, completed from reference TRBV18 and TRBJ2-7, reads NAGVMQNPRHLVRRRGQEARLRCSPMKGHSHVYWYRQLPEEGLKFMVYLQKENIIDESGMPKERFSAEFPKEGPSILRIQQVVRGDSAAYFCASSPTASTGGGTHEQYFGPGTRLTVT.

This clone appeared a few times. The chain carries TRBV9 and TRBJ1-5, with TRBD1 as a possible D gene (6 bases). CDR1 is SGDLS, CDR2 YYNGEE, per germline. V shed 3 bases and J shed 7 bases, with 14 bases lying between them. This CDR3 spans 14 amino acids. CDR3 protein: CASSAQGTGQPQHF. The CDR3 DNA sequence: TGTGCCAGCAGCGCCCAGGGGACGGGCCAGCCCCAGCATTTT. Variable domain in full (rest from reference TRBV9 and TRBJ1-5): DSGVTQTPKHLITATGQRVTLRCSPRSGDLSVYWYQQSLDQGLQFLIQYYNGEERAKGNILERFSAQQFPDLHSELNLSSLELGDSALYFCASSAQGTGQPQHFGDGTRLSIL.

The chain joins TRBV5-4 to TRBJ2-7, with a tentative D call TRBD1 (6 bases). Germline V gives CDR1 SGHNT, CDR2 YYREEE (reference sequence). This CDR3 contains 14 residues. Trimming left V 6 bases short and J 4 bases short, with 17 bases between. The CDR3 sequence is CASNRGGGPYEQYF. Here the CDR3 DNA reads TGTGCCAGCAACCGAGGTGGGGGCCCGTACGAGCAGTACTTC.

The chain recombines TRBV19 with TRBJ1-1, with TRBD1 as a possible D gene (5 bases). The germline V and J ends were trimmed by 6 bases and 3 bases, with 17 bases remaining between them. The CDR3 is 15 residues long. Germline V gene lookup returns CDR1 LNHDA and CDR2 SQIVND (reference sequence). The CDR3 DNA reads as TGTGCCAGTAGCCCAGGGTTGCGACGGTACACTGAAGCTTTCTTT. This codes for CASSPGLRRYTEAFF.

The rearrangement links TRBV7-9 to TRBJ1-2; D is perhaps TRBD1 (5 bases). CDR1 SEHNR and CDR2 FQNEAQ come from the germline V gene (reference sequence). CDR3 length: 12 residues. Trimming cost V 2 bases and J 4 bases, with 5 bases left between them. CDR3 residues: CASSLQGYGYTF. The CDR3, as DNA: TGTGCCAGCAGCTTACAGGGCTATGGCTACACCTTC.

This sequence joins TRBV7-6 and TRBJ1-1; weak D call: TRBD1 (6 bases). Between the trimmed V and J ends, which lost 0 bases and 0 bases, there was a span of 14 bases. Germline loops: CDR1 SGHVS, CDR2 FNYEAQ. The CDR3 is 17 residues long. The CDR3 nucleotides read TGTGCCAGCAGCTTAGCGCTCAGGGGACCCCTGAACACTGAAGCTTTCTTT. This gives the protein CASSLALRGPLNTEAFF.

The rearrangement uses TRBV28 and TRBJ2-1; D might be TRBD2 (5 bases). V lost 6 bases and J 2 bases, leaving 11 bases between the germline ends. The CDR3 runs 14 residues. CDR1 MDHEN and CDR2 SYDVKM come from the germline V gene. For the CDR3, the DNA is TGTGCCAGCAGACTGGGGAGCGCCTACAATGAGCAGTTCTTC. This encodes CASRLGSAYNEQFF. Using reference TRBV28 and TRBJ2-1 for the parts outside the CDR3, the full variable domain is DVKVTQSSRYLVKRTGEKVFLECVQDMDHENMFWYRQDPGLGLRLIYFSYDVKMKEKGDIPEGYSVSREKKERFSLILESASTNQTSMYLCASRLGSAYNEQFFGPGTRLTVL.

The rearrangement links TRBV5-4 to TRBJ2-7, with 8 positions matching TRBD1. CDR3 size: 15 residues. Germline V gene data show CDR1 as SGHNT and CDR2 as YYREEE (reference sequence). V trimming: 4 bases; J trimming: 4 bases; junction bases outside the gene matches: 10. The CDR3 region is CASSGKTGDGYEQYF. CDR3 coding DNA: TGTGCCAGCAGCGGCAAGACAGGGGATGGGTACGAGCAGTACTTC.

The V and J genes are TRBV6-1 and TRBJ2-5; 10 nucleotides line up with TRBD2. V was clipped by 2 bases and J by 8 bases; unmatched bases: 17. The CDR3 extends over 18 amino acids. In germline, CDR1 is MNHNS, CDR2 SASEGT. CDR3 loop: CASSEMGSGGSRGETQYF. In DNA, the CDR3 is TGTGCCAGCAGTGAAATGGGTAGCGGGGGGTCGCGAGGGGAAACCCAGTACTTC.